This T cell receptor beta chain was captured in a study of beta chain features in type 1 diabetes. Overall study results and limits: HLA influence on TCRB rearrangement stayed unresolved here. Shorter templates might be favored by PCR, and equally so in patients and in controls. Cells with high TCR expression could be over-represented by cDNA sequencing. For type 1 diabetes patients, VDJ junctions showed fewer insertions and more deletions.

The authors reverse transcribed all of the isolated RNA, so sequencing captured expressed TCRB transcripts. The data were produced by immunoSEQ multiplex PCR, yet TCRdb's version contains in-frame clones alone and is incomplete. The sample records just over 600,000 clones, 15% to 19% being singletons. Per the germline V gene, CDR1 is LGHNA and CDR2 is YSLEER. The CDR3 loop spans 15 amino acids. Deletions cut 3 bases from V and 1 base from J, with 11 bases between. In the case of this clone: Its antigen is undetermined.

This chain links TRBV4-3 with TRBJ2-3; the D is unclear. The source material was naive CD4+ T cells from blood. The TCR was taken from a man between 18 and 35 years old in good health. This CDR3 is CASSQVSGRTDTQYF. As DNA, the CDR3 is TGCGCCAGCAGCCAGGTCTCAGGACGCACAGATACGCAGTATTTT.